Each of the 15 T cell receptor beta chains below was sequenced from the same sample in a study of CD8+ T cells in alopecia areata. Treatment of the sample: oral pan-JAK inhibitor, 5-10 mg twice daily. In each case, RNA was isolated and then reverse transcribed into cDNA as the sequencing template. The protocol was immunoSEQ multiplex PCR, while the TCRdb copy is restricted to in-frame clones and leaves out a portion. The data contain 200,000 to 250,000 clones, under 60% of them singletons. The source was CD4+ T cells sorted from blood, collected at week 4, from a patient treated with tofacitinib. These receptor sequences come from a human donor with alopecia areata.

This chain uses TRBV7-2 with TRBJ2-1; D remains ambiguous. The germline V gene encodes CDR1 SGHTA and CDR2 FQGNSA. V lost 5 bases and J 2 bases, leaving 13 bases between the germline ends. The CDR3 sequence is 15 residues long. Here the CDR3 reads CASSPLELTYNEQFF. In nucleotides, the CDR3 is TGTGCCAGCAGCCCCCTGGAACTAACCTACAATGAGCAGTTCTTC.

The count of this clone is one. The genes are TRBV4-3 and TRBJ1-6; TRBD1 aligns across 7 bases. The V gene end was trimmed by 2 bases and the J gene end by 8 bases; junction bases not matched to a gene: 3. Germline V gene sequence: CDR1 LGHNA, CDR2 YSLEER. This CDR3 has 14 amino acids. CDR3 nucleotides: TGCGCCAGCAGCCAACTAACAGGGGATTCACCCCTCCACTTT. This encodes CASSQLTGDSPLHF.

This clone appeared a few times. This chain connects TRBV7-2 to TRBJ2-7, with D unclear. The V end was cut by 6 bases, the J end by 2 bases, with 5 bases between. The CDR3 runs to 11 residues. Germline V gives CDR1 SGHTA, CDR2 FQGNSA. Here the CDR3 reads CASSVAYEQYF. DNA of the CDR3: TGTGCCAGCAGTGTAGCCTACGAGCAGTACTTC.

The chain carries TRBV29-1 and TRBJ2-7; D ambiguous. CDR1 is SQVTM, CDR2 ANQGSEA, per germline. CDR3 length: 12 amino acids. V lost 7 bases to trimming and J lost 3 bases, with 13 bases between them. In DNA form, the CDR3 reads TGCAGCGCCACCACCAGTGGCTACGAGCAGTACTTC. It encodes CSATTSGYEQYF.

This sequence joins TRBV29-1 and TRBJ1-1; weak D call: TRBD1 (6 bases). Germline assignment: CDR1 SQVTM and CDR2 ANQGSEA. Trimming shortened V by 7 bases and J by 4 bases, and 10 bases separated the two germline ends. The CDR3 runs to 11 residues. CDR3 region: CSDTDSTEAFF. The CDR3 coding sequence is TGCAGCGACACGGACAGCACTGAAGCTTTCTTT.

The chain couples TRBV5-1 to TRBJ1-2; 8 bases map to TRBD1. Germline-derived CDR1 and CDR2 are SGHRS and YFSETQ. The CDR3 loop spans 16 amino acids. V lost 0 bases and J lost 5; bases outside the gene matches: 9. The CDR3 sequence: CASSLGSGTGGYGYTF. The DNA of the CDR3 is TGCGCCAGCAGCTTGGGATCCGGGACAGGCGGGTATGGCTACACCTTC.

The CDR3 coding sequence is TGCGCCAGCAGCCAAGATGCCCGTTACAATGAGCAGTTCTTC. It codes for CASSQDARYNEQFF. The J gene is TRBJ2-1, the V gene TRBV4-3, with no clear D. Looked up from germline, CDR1 is LGHNA and CDR2 is YSLEER. Trimming removed 0 bases at V and 4 bases at J, with 7 bases between. This CDR3 is 14 amino acids long.

This chain links TRBV29-1 with TRBJ2-4, with no clear D. Trimming took off 4 bases at V and 5 bases at J, with 15 bases between the two ends. CDR3 length: 14 residues. CDR1 SQVTM and CDR2 ANQGSEA come from the germline V gene. CDR3 nucleotides: TGCAGCGTTGTGTTCTATTCCGCCCAAAACATTCAGTACTTC. Translating it yields CSVVFYSAQNIQYF. Filled out from reference TRBV29-1 and TRBJ2-4, the complete variable domain reads SAVISQKPSRDICQRGTSLTIQCQVDSQVTMMFWYRQQPGQSLTLIATANQGSEATYESGFVIDKFPISRPNLTFSTLTVSNMSPEDSSIYLCSVVFYSAQNIQYFGAGTRLSVL.

V and J are TRBV25-1 and TRBJ2-1, with D uncertain. The CDR3 is made up of 12 amino acids. The V gene's germline CDR1 is MGHDK and CDR2 SYGVNS. The germline V and J ends were trimmed by 4 bases and 7 bases, with 8 bases remaining between them. DNA for the CDR3: TGTGCCAGCAGTGGGAACCCTAATGAGCAGTTCTTC. It specifies CASSGNPNEQFF.

The gene calls are TRBV28 and TRBJ2-5, with 9 positions matching TRBD1. V was clipped by 5 bases and J by 2 bases; unmatched bases: 3. CDR3 length: 14 amino acids. Germline loops: CDR1 MDHEN, CDR2 SYDVKM. In DNA form, the CDR3 reads TGTGCCAGCAGTCGGGACAGGGCTCAAGAGACCCAGTACTTC. Translating it yields CASSRDRAQETQYF.

The chain recombines TRBV29-1 with TRBJ1-1; 7 bases line up with TRBD1. The CDR3 consists of 11 residues. Per the germline V gene, CDR1 is SQVTM and CDR2 is ANQGSEA. V was clipped by 7 bases and J by 5 bases; unmatched bases: 4. Written as DNA, the CDR3 is TGCAGCGCCATGGACAGGACTGAAGCTTTCTTT. It translates to CSAMDRTEAFF.

The sample holds one count of this clone. V gene TRBV5-1 combines with J gene TRBJ2-7, with D maybe TRBD1 (6 bases). CDR3 length: 13 amino acids. Germline V gene data show CDR1 as SGHRS and CDR2 as YFSETQ. V was trimmed by 1 base and J by 2 bases, leaving 7 bases between them. This CDR3 reads CASSLTGPYEQYF. CDR3 nucleotide sequence: TGCGCCAGCAGCTTGACAGGGCCCTACGAGCAGTACTTC.

The V and J genes are TRBV6-5 and TRBJ2-7; TRBD2 might be the D (6 bases). The CDR3 loop spans 14 amino acids. Per the germline V gene, CDR1 is MNHEY and CDR2 is SVGAGI. V was cut by 2 bases and J by 4 bases, with 12 bases left in between. The CDR3 here is CASSYGGEPYEQYF. The CDR3 coding sequence is TGTGCCAGCAGTTACGGCGGGGAACCTTACGAGCAGTACTTC.

This clone has at least ten counts. The CDR3 reads CASSQEGLTGSEQFF. As DNA, the CDR3 is TGCGCCAGCAGCCAAGAGGGCCTCACGGGAAGTGAGCAGTTCTTC. The rearrangement links TRBV4-3 to TRBJ2-1; D perhaps matches TRBD2 (5 bases). The CDR3 covers 15 residues. Germline values: CDR1 LGHNA, CDR2 YSLEER. The ends were cut back, 0 bases at V and 9 bases at J, with 15 bases in the middle.

V gene TRBV6-5 combines with J gene TRBJ1-1; 8 bases agree with TRBD1. Germline V gene data show CDR1 as MNHEY and CDR2 as SVGAGI. V was pared by 5 bases and J by 5 bases, with 10 bases of the junction left unmatched. The CDR3 totals 15 residues. The DNA for the CDR3 is TGTGCCAGCAGTCCCAAGGGGACAGGTTCAACTGAAGCTTTCTTT. This encodes CASSPKGTGSTEAFF.